This TCR beta chain was identified during a study of blood T cell repertoires in COVID-19. Generated by immunoSEQ multiplex PCR, the TCRdb table keeps only in-frame clones and is missing some. The sample carries around 330,000 clones, around 87% recorded once. V shed 6 bases, J shed 7 bases, and the junction held 7 bases outside the gene matches. Germline loops: CDR1 SGHAT, CDR2 FQNNGV. The CDR3 has 13 amino acids. This clone has only a few counts. The rearrangement joins TRBV11-2 to TRBJ1-1; 8 positions agree with TRBD1. Material: peripheral blood. This receptor was identified in a woman between 45 and 65 years old with active or convalescent COVID-19. DNA of the CDR3: TGTGCCAGCAGTAAGGACAGGGCAGGTGAAGCTTTCTTT. It yields the protein CASSKDRAGEAFF. The variable domain in full, with the rest retrieved from reference TRBV11-2 and TRBJ1-1, is EAGVAQSPRYKIIEKRQSVAFWCNPISGHATLYWYQQILGQGPKLLIQFQNNGVVDDSQLPKDRFSAERLKGVDSTLKIQPAKLEDSAVYLCASSKDRAGEAFFGQGTRLTVV.